This passage covers 2 T cell receptor beta chains from one sample sequenced in a study of T cells after posttransplantation cyclophosphamide. Method: immunoSEQ multiplex PCR; TCRdb's copy keeps in-frame clones and lacks some. This sample has under 3,000 clones, with roughly 80% found just once. The sample taken for sequencing was PBMCs. These TCRs come from a man younger than 40 with a blood cancer, CMV-positive, and with a related stem cell donor.

This chain connects TRBV30 to TRBJ2-1; the D is unclear. The CDR3 contains 12 residues. Trimming left V 4 bases short and J 7 bases short, with 11 bases between. Germline CDR1 reads GTSNPN; CDR2 reads SVGIG (reference sequence). Written as DNA, the CDR3 is TGTGCCTGGAACCTTTTTCTAAATGAGCAGTTCTTC. Encoded protein: CAWNLFLNEQFF.

This chain uses TRBV5-1 with TRBJ1-1; a weak D match, TRBD1 (5 bases). CDR1 SGHRS and CDR2 YFSETQ come from the germline V gene. This CDR3 contains 13 residues. V was pared by 4 bases and J by 4 bases, with 11 bases between. The CDR3 bases are TGCGCCAGCAGCCCGCCAGACAGCACTGAAGCTTTCTTT. Translated, it gives CASSPPDSTEAFF.